This record concerns one T cell receptor beta chain sequence. This clone appeared a single time. The antigen it binds to is not known. No qualities accompany the bases; no much larger clone lies one base away. From the cysteine up to the phenylalanine, the CDR3 has a length of 18 residues. Of all the DNA, just the CDR3 is kept, 54 bases in frame from base 1. Unmatched junction bases come to 11, with V trimmed by 3 bases and J by 0 bases. From a lookup of the germline V gene (reference sequence), CDR1 and CDR2 are WNHNN and SYGVQD. This entry belongs to a study of cytomegalovirus exposure and HLA in healthy donors (dated 2017 in TCRdb). Concerning the study at large: According to an earlier analysis of around 600 of the donors, 200 million or so T cells yielded roughly 110 million unique TCR beta sequences and approximately 280 Gb of sequence data. Typing coverage differed by locus: A, B, C, DRB1 and DQB1 were typed in roughly 629-630 donors, DQA1 in about 510, DPA1 in 606, and DPB1 in around 440. Among almost 400 genotyped donors of the cohort, an average of approximately 240,000 unique TCR beta nucleotide sequences were sequenced per donor, around 18% of them non-productive. In a later genetic analysis, genome-wide SNP genotypes for about three fifths of the roughly 670 donors were used, and that subset was treated as a discovery cohort. An early release that covered approximately 600 HLA-typed donors contained about 300 gigabases of sequencing data and 85 million to 100 million unique TCR sequences. The study was designed to test whether signatures of past pathogen exposure could be identified by cataloging public T cell receptors. All discovery cohort repertoires had been generated on a single sequencing platform. Both class I and class II loci were covered by HLA typing, at four-digit resolution. Four to six DR-DQ haplotypes were handled as single units for association and clustering, since linkage in the cohort was strong. The genetic ancestry cluster associated with self-reported Caucasian donors included 65% to 90% of the 300 to 400 genotyped donors. Donor age, sex, ethnicity and CMV serostatus were collected together with the repertoire data. To decide whether each TCR beta V gene segment behaved as functional or pseudogenic, an earlier analysis of over 500 of the donors relied on high-throughput TCR beta sequencing. To predict cytomegalovirus infection status, the study brought together high-throughput TCR immunosequencing, statistical association of individual TCRs with disease status, and machine learning. The study profiled the T cell repertoires of hundreds of subjects by immunosequencing and related them to cytomegalovirus serostatus. Besides the first cohort of around 700 subjects, a separate validation cohort made up of over 100 different subjects was used. Rather than drawing on any new phenotypic data, the later analysis identified candidate immune exposures from TCR beta sequences and the way those sequences occurred across donors. In a later analysis, previously published TCR beta repertoires from 550 to 700 donors were re-analyzed and high-resolution HLA genotyping was added so that TCR occurrence patterns could be studied.

Points the paper makes about the study in general: In a later genetic analysis, fewer N-insertions in productive TCRs were reported among donors in an Asian-associated ancestry cluster than the 666-donor mean. In both the original and validation cohorts, the classifier was reported to diagnose cytomegalovirus status with high specificity and sensitivity. Linkage disequilibrium might explain the correlated functional status among segregating V segments, but an unknown experimental factor could not be ruled out. A later analysis reported that several top co-occurrence clusters appeared linked to parvovirus B19, influenza, CMV and Epstein-Barr virus. A cluster of highly shared sequence variants was judged likely to represent a technical artifact of the sequencing pipeline. A further reported finding was that TCR beta sequences accurately predicted the HLA-A and HLA-B alleles for most subjects in the first cohort. Three of the identified cytomegalovirus-associated TCR beta chains were confirmed in vitro to be specific for cytomegalovirus antigens. It was suggested by the authors that the approach could potentially be generalized to other disease states and immunological phenotypes. Because some donors lacked HLA typing at each locus, the association tests relied only on the typed subset. Most TCR sequences were seen in very few donors, while some public TCRs were found in many individuals. The presence/absence analyses assumed that sequencing depth was roughly uniform across donors, and that assumption may not be true. In a later analysis, most CMV-associated TCR beta chains were found to appear HLA-restricted, with HLA associations seemingly driven largely by CMV exposure. Compared with equally common non-associated chains, HLA-associated TCR beta chains in a later analysis were more clonally expanded and had lower generation probabilities. In a later analysis, the rate of TCR association differed among HLA loci, with DRB1 alleles having the most associated TCRs and HLA-C alleles having the fewest. The earlier analysis of around 600 of the donors excluded about 16 rarely observed V segments, including chromosome 9 orphons, because counts were too low. The study gave a list of about 160 TCR beta chains associated with cytomegalovirus. The only immune exposure information available for the cohort was CMV serostatus. The cohort was sequenced for TCR beta chains only, and without alpha or paired-chain data the features that could be detected were limited. Specific HLA alleles were associated with over 15,000 TCR beta sequences at a false discovery rate of 0.05 in a later analysis. A later genetic analysis associated a missense DCLRE1C variant with V-gene and J-gene trimming of TCR beta chains, and an independent cohort replicated the association. Some IMGT-functional V segments, including TRBV6-2 and TRBV6-3, could not be told apart with the 87-base-pair reads, so those segments were excluded. An earlier analysis of approximately 540 of the donors showed that most TCR beta V segments appeared in productive rearrangements either about 87% or about 30% of the time, which broadly matched IMGT annotations. Assigning TCR associations to individual alleles was difficult when HLA alleles, especially DR and DQ, strongly co-occurred.

Library preparation employed the immunoSEQ multiplex PCR assay. The multiplex PCR relied on a mix of 60 forward primers for TCR Vbeta segments and 13 reverse primers for TCR Jbeta segments. The CDR3 region of rearranged TCR beta genes was amplified from genomic DNA with a multiplex PCR assay. On the Illumina HiSeq System, the amplified TCR beta libraries were sequenced as 87-base-pair reads. Per the original workflow: In a later analysis, roughly 80 million unique TCR beta chains were counted across the roughly 670 repertoires, and roughly 11 million of these chains were shared by at least two donors. To remove PCR and sequencing errors, raw reads were error-corrected and collapsed into unique sequences using a nearest-neighbor algorithm that merged closely related sequences. To assign V, D and J gene segments, CDR3 sequences were aligned to IMGT reference sequences. For a sequence to be retained, at least a six-nucleotide match to both a V gene segment and a J gene segment was required. A rearrangement was called productive if the CDR3 had no stop codons and remained in frame with V and J, and every other rearrangement was called non-productive. CDR3 was defined by IMGT convention, running from the second conserved V-encoded cysteine to the conserved J-encoded phenylalanine. The earlier analysis of some 540 of the donors excluded any sequence lacking an unambiguous match to a single V gene segment. An earlier analysis of some 610 of the donors called V segments functional above 56.7% productive rearrangements and segregating when the between-donor standard deviation exceeded 5%. A statistical classification framework was developed to diagnose cytomegalovirus status using the catalog of TCR beta chain sequences. In a later analysis, TCR nucleotide sequences were compared against IMGT/GENE-DB human TR gene sequences so that V and J genes could be assigned. Using the TCRdist pipeline, a later analysis assigned CDR3 sequences along with most-parsimonious VDJ recombination scenarios. A later analysis defined each TCR beta chain by its CDR3 amino acid sequence plus V-gene family, and excluded reads lacking a unique V-gene family. In a later analysis, some 600 highly shared, low-generation-probability nucleotide sequences were removed to address suspected cross-contamination and a sequencing artifact. For each public chain, a later analysis derived a clonal expansion index from normalized ranks of inferred template counts within each repertoire. In a later analysis, generation probabilities were computed using a VDJ recombination model fitted to out-of-frame rearrangements, and the results were checked against IGoR. In a later analysis, hypergeometric tests were used to score TCR-TCR, TCR-HLA and TCR-CMV co-occurrence, with a repertoire-size bias correction applied to TCR pairs. In a later analysis, false discovery rates were estimated by permuting HLA or CMV assignments 20 times. In a later analysis, co-occurring TCRs were grouped using DBSCAN, with TCRdist sequence similarity added in when clustering inside HLA-allele-positive subsets. Repertoires with fewer than 30,000 or more than 120,000 public chains, plus five repertoires with anomalous nucleotide sharing, were excluded from co-occurrence clustering. TCRdb limited this immuneACCESS table to in-frame rearrangements with V and J called. A share of clones is missing; checked studies link under half to unresolved V genes, and the rest is unexplained. V and J calls and clone size are as listed in that table; D and trimming were resolved from the DNA. This sample comprises some 28,000 clones, approximately 62% of them detected only once. Around two fifths of the sample rests with the top ten.

The cohort was made up of 666 healthy bone marrow donors. Cohort members were all nominally healthy when sampled, although unrecorded immune exposures were likely present. The donor tested CMV seropositive, placing the donor among the roughly 270 seropositive members of the cohort. A peripheral blood sample was provided by each donor, and peripheral blood mononuclear cells were used for TCR beta sequencing. Genomic DNA was extracted from the blood cell samples with the Qiagen DNeasy Blood Extraction Kit. Sequenced input: PBMCs. The receptor comes from a male donor in good health and CMV-seropositive. The chain joins TRBV10-1 to TRBJ2-3, with 8 bases in between that match TRBD2. The base sequence is TGCGCCAGCAGTGAACCCCGGGGTAGCGGGAATAGCACAGATACGCAGTATTTT. Its translation is CASSEPRGSGNSTDTQYF.